This T cell receptor beta chain came from a study of blood T cell repertoires in COVID-19. Study-wide context: In each case, the material was cDNA or gDNA derived from T cells, B-cell-depleted T cells, or PBMCs.

In the source study's methods: Reference gene primers were amplified, and this amplification served to estimate nucleated cell counts. Some clones are missing from TCRdb's copy, which holds only in-frame ones; the method was immunoSEQ multiplex PCR. V and J calls and clone size come straight from that table; D and trimming were deduced from the DNA. The table has around 180,000 clones, roughly 84% seen once; the top ten hold more than 1.5%. The sequence derives from a human donor in a cohort sampled during active COVID-19. Material: peripheral blood.

The CDR3: CASSQGFDTEAFF. CDR3 nucleotides: TGTGCCAGTAGCCAGGGTTTTGACACTGAAGCTTTCTTT. The rearrangement links TRBV19 to TRBJ1-1; the D gene is possibly TRBD1 (5 bases). CDR3 length equals 13 residues. Between the trimmed V and J ends, which lost 6 bases and 3 bases, there was a span of 11 bases. Looked up from germline, CDR1 is LNHDA and CDR2 is SQIVND (reference sequence).